Listed below are T cell receptor beta chains from one sample, sequenced in a study of blood T cell repertoires in COVID-19. Measured with immunoSEQ multiplex PCR; TCRdb has only the in-frame clones, and not every one. The table records around 360,000 clones, over 75% of them present only once. The sample comprised PBMCs or T cells enriched from blood (not recorded which). The receptors here all came from a man aged 35 to 55 in a cohort exposed to, infected with or recovered from COVID-19 (not recorded which). The CDR3 runs from the conserved cysteine through the conserved F or W. D genes are given only for firm matches. Not all rows give a size; the values are once, few, many and, for expanded clones, a class.

j_call | d_call | clone_size | v_call | cdr3_nt | cdr3_aa
TRBJ1-1 | - | - | TRBV7-2 | TGTGCCAGCAGCTCGTCAGGGGTGAACACTGAAGCTTTCTTT | CASSSSGVNTEAFF
TRBJ1-1 | TRBD1 | - | TRBV28 | TGTGCCAGCAGGTCACAGGGGGCTGCTTTCTTT | CASRSQGAAFF
TRBJ2-5 | TRBD2 | - | TRBV6-2/TRBV6-3 | TGTGCCAGCAGTTATTCGGGACTAGCTCCTAATTTGGGAGAGACCCAGTACTTC | CASSYSGLAPNLGETQYF
TRBJ1-3 | - | - | TRBV30 | TGTGCCTGGAGTGTTTTAGGAAACACCATATATTTT | CAWSVLGNTIYF
TRBJ2-2 | TRBD2 | - | TRBV30 | TGTGCCTGGAGTCGGGAGGTCGGGGAGCTGTTTTTT | CAWSREVGELFF
TRBJ2-7 | TRBD2 | once | TRBV3-1/TRBV3-2 | TGTGCCAGCAGCCAAACTCTAGCGGGCTACGAGCAGTACTTC | CASSQTLAGYEQYF
TRBJ1-5 | - | - | TRBV18 | TGTGCCAGCTCACCACGGCCTAGCAATCAGCCCCAGCATTTT | CASSPRPSNQPQHF
TRBJ1-1 | - | - | TRBV18 | TGTGCCAGCTTTATAACTACGAACACTGAAGCTTTCTTT | CASFITTNTEAFF
TRBJ2-7 | TRBD2 | - | TRBV18 | TGTGCCAGCTCGCGAACTTCCGGGACTAGCGGGGGCTACGAGCAGTACTTC | CASSRTSGTSGGYEQYF
TRBJ1-5 | - | - | TRBV6-2/TRBV6-3 | TGTGCCAGCAGTTCGAGAGAAGGCAATCAGCCCCAGCATTTT | CASSSREGNQPQHF
TRBJ2-7 | TRBD2 | once | TRBV5-1 | TGCGCCAGCAGCCTGGGGACTAGCGGGTTCTCCTACGAGCAGTACTTC | CASSLGTSGFSYEQYF
TRBJ2-7 | - | - | TRBV4-1 | TGCGCCAGCAGCCAAGGTATGACAGATCAGGGAGAGCAGTACTTC | CASSQGMTDQGEQYF